A single sample is the source of the 21 T cell receptor beta chains below, sequenced in a study of shared clonotypes between healthy human individuals (dated by TCRdb to the early 2020s). Library preparation employed the immunoSEQ multiplex PCR assay. In its TCRdb copy, this immuneACCESS table keeps in-frame sequences only and misses some clones. Where compared with another copy, unresolved V genes explain less than half of these, and the others have no known cause. For this sample the table gives about 2.1 million clones, of which around 93% were detected only once. In total, the top ten clones hold about 1.7% of the sample. CD8 naive samples were CD45RO-negative cells positively selected for CCR7, giving a CD45RA+CCR7+ population that excluded TemRA cells. Sequenced input: naive CD8+ T cells from PBMCs. The cell subset or site label of this sample denotes: CD45RA+CCR7+. Receptor source: a man aged 18 to 29 in good health. Some clones in this sample may be carry-over from other donors' samples.

The chain combines TRBV7-3 with TRBJ2-7, with 14 bases that match TRBD2. The CDR3 contains 16 residues. Germline V gene lookup returns CDR1 SGHTA and CDR2 FQGTGA. The junction had 7 bases not matched to a gene; V was cut back by 5 bases and J by 4 bases. The CDR3 DNA is TGTGCCAGCAGCATCCCAAGGACTAGCGGGAGGTACGAGCAGTACTTC. It translates to CASSIPRTSGRYEQYF.

The CDR3 sequence is CASSHPLHEAFF. Here the CDR3 DNA reads TGTGCCAGCAGCCATCCCCTCCATGAAGCTTTCTTT. The V gene is TRBV6-6, the J gene TRBJ1-1; D call uncertain. CDR3 size: 12 residues. V dropped 6 bases and J dropped 7 bases, with 12 bases sitting between them. Germline V gene data show CDR1 as MNHNY and CDR2 as SVGAGI (reference sequence).

As DNA, the CDR3 is TGTGCCAGCACCACCCGGGGCCGGAGCACTGAAGCTTTCTTT. Its protein product is CASTTRGRSTEAFF. The V gene is TRBV28, the J gene TRBJ1-1; D is possibly TRBD1 (5 bases). The germline gives CDR1 MDHEN, CDR2 SYDVKM. The V and J ends lost 7 bases and 4 bases respectively, with 16 bases between them. The CDR3 runs to 14 residues.

The rearrangement links TRBV11-2 to TRBJ2-3, with 11 bases identical to TRBD2. The germline V gene encodes CDR1 SGHAT and CDR2 FQNNGV. After removal of 5 bases from V and 1 base from J, the junction contained 2 bases not matched to a gene. This CDR3 spans 15 amino acids. The chain's CDR3 is CASSRSGRGTDTQYF. The DNA of the CDR3 is TGTGCCAGCAGCCGTAGCGGGAGGGGCACAGATACGCAGTATTTT.

This clone has just one count. The chain recombines TRBV27 with TRBJ2-7, with D perhaps TRBD2 (5 bases). The CDR3 sequence is 16 residues long. The germline V gene encodes CDR1 MNHEY and CDR2 SMNVEV (reference sequence). Trimming shortened V by 5 bases and J by 3 bases, and 20 bases separated the two germline ends. CDR3 nucleotides: TGTGCCAGCAGTCAAACACTAGGGCAGGAGGTCTACGAGCAGTACTTC. This codes for CASSQTLGQEVYEQYF.

J is TRBJ1-4 and V is TRBV4-2, with 7 bases fitting TRBD1. The CDR3 contains 16 residues. Losses at the gene ends were 3 bases for V and 7 bases for J; bases not matched to a gene: 11. Germline-derived CDR1 and CDR2 are LGHNA and YNFKEQ. The CDR3 is CASSHRNRDRSEKLFF. CDR3 in DNA: TGTGCCAGCAGCCATCGGAACCGGGACAGATCTGAAAAACTGTTTTTT.

CDR3 coding DNA: TGTGCCAGCTGGGACGGATCCTACGAGCAGTACTTC. It yields the protein CASWDGSYEQYF. The chain joins TRBV6-5 to TRBJ2-7; D may correspond to TRBD1 or TRBD2 (5 bases each). The CDR3 is 12 amino acids. The germline CDR1 and CDR2 sequences are MNHEY and SVGAGI. V lost 8 bases, J lost 1 base, and 9 bases lay in between.

In this sample, this clone turned up once. The chain couples TRBV13 to TRBJ1-2; D not resolved. The CDR3 covers 14 residues. V was cut by 5 bases and J by 4 bases, with 14 bases left in between. CDR1 PRHDT and CDR2 FYEKMQ come from the germline V gene (reference sequence). The CDR3 nucleotides read TGTGCCAGCAGCCTTCCCGGACTCCGCTATGGCTACACCTTC. Its translation is CASSLPGLRYGYTF.

V usage is TRBV7-8 and J usage is TRBJ2-1; 9 nucleotides line up with TRBD2. This CDR3 has 16 amino acids. Unmatched junction bases numbered 4, after V lost 4 bases and J lost 0 bases. Germline V lookup: CDR1 SGHVS, CDR2 FQNEAQ. The CDR3, as DNA: TGTGCCAGCAGCTCAGATAGCGGGAGCTCCTACAATGAGCAGTTCTTC. Protein: CASSSDSGSSYNEQFF.

The V and J genes are TRBV5-1 and TRBJ2-7, with D unclear. In germline, CDR1 is SGHRS, CDR2 YFSETQ. The CDR3 is made up of 15 amino acids. V was trimmed by 0 bases and J by 5 bases, leaving 15 bases between them. The CDR3 DNA reads TGCGCCAGCAGCTTGGGGGGATACCTAGGCCACGAGCAGTACTTC. Encoded protein: CASSLGGYLGHEQYF.

The CDR3 region is CASSLAQGPQEELFF. DNA for the CDR3: TGTGCCAGCAGCTTAGCCCAGGGGCCCCAGGAAGAACTGTTTTTT. V is TRBV7-9 and J is TRBJ1-4; D may be TRBD1 (6 bases). The CDR3 runs 15 residues. V lost 0 bases to trimming and J lost 12 bases, with 17 bases between them. In germline, CDR1 is SEHNR, CDR2 FQNEAQ (reference sequence).

This clone was seen a single time. This specimen includes other DNA sequences encoding the same CDR3. The gene calls are TRBV7-9 and TRBJ2-7; D call uncertain. Germline assignment: CDR1 SEHNR and CDR2 FQNEAQ (reference sequence). CDR3 length: 13 amino acids. Trimming removed 2 bases at V and 2 bases at J, with 7 bases between. CDR3 DNA: TGTGCCAGCAGCTTAAGCCAAACCTACGAGCAGTACTTC. Protein product: CASSLSQTYEQYF.

The rearrangement uses TRBV5-8 and TRBJ2-5; unclear D gene. This CDR3 is 13 amino acids long. Germline V gene lookup returns CDR1 SGHTS and CDR2 YDEGEE. The V gene lost 4 bases and the J gene lost 5 bases, with 12 bases spanning the gap. This CDR3 is CASSLSSRETQYF. In DNA, the CDR3 is TGTGCCAGCAGCCTAAGTAGTCGGGAGACCCAGTACTTC.

This chain joins TRBV27 and TRBJ2-3; 7 positions match TRBD2. Germline V gives CDR1 MNHEY, CDR2 SMNVEV (reference sequence). V shed 5 bases, J shed 4 bases, and the junction held 9 bases outside the gene matches. This CDR3 is 15 amino acids long. The CDR3 bases are TGTGCCAGCAGTCCCTGGGCGGGAGTTCCAGATACGCAGTATTTT. This sequence encodes CASSPWAGVPDTQYF.

This clone was observed a single time. The V call is TRBV10-3, the J call TRBJ1-2; 9 nucleotides align to TRBD1. The V gene end was trimmed by 6 bases and the J gene end by 3 bases; junction bases not matched to a gene: 5. Per the germline V gene, CDR1 is ENHRY and CDR2 is SYGVKD. The CDR3 spans 14 residues. CDR3 nucleotides: TGTGCCATCAGGGAACAGGGGGCGGACTATGGCTACACCTTC. Residues: CAIREQGADYGYTF.

In DNA, the CDR3 is TGTGCCAGCACCCTGAAGGGAGAGACCCAGTACTTC. This gives the protein CASTLKGETQYF. The chain uses TRBV5-8 and TRBJ2-5, with D unresolved. Germline CDR1 reads SGHTS; CDR2 reads YDEGEE. The CDR3 is 12 amino acids. The ends were cut back, 6 bases at V and 4 bases at J, with 10 bases in the middle.

This clone was seen just once. Other DNA sequences in this specimen translate into the identical CDR3. DNA of the CDR3: TGTGCCAGCAGCCCTGGGGGGATCTATGGCTACACCTTC. Protein product: CASSPGGIYGYTF. The chain carries TRBV7-9 and TRBJ1-2, with D maybe TRBD1 (5 bases). The V end was cut by 5 bases, the J end by 4 bases, with 11 bases between. The CDR3 extends over 13 amino acids. The V gene's germline CDR1 is SEHNR and CDR2 FQNEAQ (reference sequence).

This clone was seen once. The chain is built from TRBV7-6 and TRBJ2-7; tentatively, D is TRBD2 (6 bases). The CDR3 runs 15 residues. Germline assignment: CDR1 SGHVS and CDR2 FNYEAQ. The V end was cut by 2 bases, the J end by 3 bases, with 14 bases between. The CDR3 bases are TGTGCCAGCAGCTTATCCCCTAGCGAGCACTACGAGCAGTACTTC. Translating gives CASSLSPSEHYEQYF.

The CDR3 DNA sequence: TGTGCCAGCAGCTTATTCTCGAGGGAAGGTGACTATGGCTACACCTTC. Its protein product is CASSLFSREGDYGYTF. The chain joins TRBV11-2 to TRBJ1-2; D not resolved. The CDR3 runs to 16 residues. V gave up 2 bases and J gave up 3 bases, with 16 bases separating them. The germline V gene encodes CDR1 SGHAT and CDR2 FQNNGV.

The gene calls are TRBV7-9 and TRBJ2-1; TRBD2 agrees at 8 bases. Germline CDR1 and CDR2: SEHNR and FQNEAQ (reference sequence). V was clipped by 5 bases and J by 8 bases; unmatched bases: 11. The CDR3 length is 15 residues. As DNA, the CDR3 is TGTGCCAGCAGCGCCGGGGAAGCGGGAGTGGATGAGCAGTTCTTC. This encodes CASSAGEAGVDEQFF.

The rearrangement links TRBV7-9 to TRBJ2-5, with 7 bases lining up with TRBD2. V shed 5 bases, J shed 0 bases, and the junction held 12 bases outside the gene matches. Germline lookup yields CDR1 SEHNR and CDR2 FQNEAQ (reference sequence). There are 17 residues in the CDR3. Written as DNA, the CDR3 is TGTGCCAGCAGCCCCCAGTCGAGTAGCGGGCACCAAGAGACCCAGTACTTC. It specifies CASSPQSSSGHQETQYF.